The 7 T cell receptor beta chains below all came from one sample that was sequenced in a study of neurological immune-mediated disorders. TCRdb passed the 5' RACE reads through MiXCR, listing each CDR3 protein once. The table records more than 70,000 distinct CDR3 sequences, approximately 17% of them present only once. The sample consisted of PBMCs. The receptor set was obtained from a woman aged 35 to 49 in good health.

The table lists this clonotype with many counts. The V and J genes are TRBV18 and TRBJ2-2, with 9 nucleotides matching TRBD1. This CDR3 is built from 16 residues. The V gene's germline CDR1 is KGHSH and CDR2 LQKENI. V was clipped by 1 base and J by 6 bases; unmatched bases: 6. For the CDR3, the DNA is TGTGCCAGCTCACCACTTGGACAGGGGTTACCCGGGGAGCTGTTTTTT. Translation: CASSPLGQGLPGELFF.

This clonotype was recorded at least ten times. For the CDR3, the DNA is TGCGCCAGCAGCTTGGATGCAGGGGGCTACACTGAAGCTTTCTTT. Translation: CASSLDAGGYTEAFF. V is TRBV5-1 and J is TRBJ1-1, with 8 bases lining up with TRBD1. The CDR3 contains 15 residues. The germline gives CDR1 SGHRS, CDR2 YFSETQ. V lost 0 bases, J lost 3 bases, and 4 bases stayed unmatched.

Written as DNA, the CDR3 is TGTGCTAGTGGTCCGGGACAGATGAACACCGGGGAGCTGTTTTTT. Protein: CASGPGQMNTGELFF. The rearrangement joins TRBV12-5 to TRBJ2-2, with 7 bases identical to TRBD1. Germline V lookup: CDR1 LGHNT, CDR2 FRNRAP. The CDR3 is 15 residues long. With 5 bases clipped from V and 1 base from J, the junction kept 4 bases outside the gene matches.

In this sample, this clonotype turned up many times. V and J are TRBV5-1 and TRBJ1-2; maybe TRBD1 (5 bases). The germline gives CDR1 SGHRS, CDR2 YFSETQ. The CDR3 consists of 17 residues. The V end was cut by 2 bases, the J end by 8 bases, with 25 bases between. The CDR3 nucleotides read TGCGCCAGCAGCTTTGGCCGGGGCAGGGCGCTATCGGCGGGCTACACCTTC. Amino acid sequence: CASSFGRGRALSAGYTF.

The chain joins TRBV15 to TRBJ2-7, with no clear D. The germline V gene has CDR1 LNHNV and CDR2 YYDKDF (reference sequence). V was shortened by 3 bases and J by 5 bases, with 14 bases between the two germline ends. This CDR3 spans 14 amino acids. The CDR3 sequence is CATSREKKADEQYF. The CDR3 DNA reads TGTGCCACCAGCAGGGAAAAAAAAGCCGACGAGCAGTACTTC. Together with reference TRBV15 and TRBJ2-7, the CDR3 gives the full variable domain: DAMVIQNPRYQVTQFGKPVTLSCSQTLNHNVMYWYQQKSSQAPKLLFHYYDKDFNNEADTPDNFQSRRPNTSFCFLDIRSPGLGDTAMYLCATSREKKADEQYFGPGTRLTVT.

The sample holds a few counts of this clonotype. The V gene is TRBV28, the J gene TRBJ2-3; D is uncertain. The CDR3 is made up of 15 amino acids. Germline V CDR1 and CDR2: MDHEN, SYDVKM. Trimming left V 10 bases short and J 6 bases short, with 23 bases between. The CDR3 DNA reads TGTGCCACCTCCTTCGTCCCAACGGTAGGGGATACGCAGTATTTT. Protein product: CATSFVPTVGDTQYF.

This clonotype was observed a few times. This chain connects TRBV19 to TRBJ2-7; D possibly matches TRBD1 or TRBD2 (5 bases each). The CDR3 sequence is 13 residues long. CDR1 is LNHDA, CDR2 SQIVND, per germline (reference sequence). With 3 bases removed from V and 2 bases from J, the gap between germline ends came to 8 bases. The CDR3 DNA is TGTGCCAGTAGTATGGGACCAACCTACGAGCAGTACGTC. Translated: CASSMGPTYEQYV.